This TCR beta chain was sequenced during a study of T cell clonotyping in hematopoietic cell transplantation. The junction had 3 bases not matched to a gene; V was cut back by 4 bases and J by 2 bases. CDR3 length equals 14 residues. Germline assignment: CDR1 PRHDT and CDR2 FYEKMQ (reference sequence). The table lists this clone with a few counts. Sequenced by immunoSEQ multiplex PCR; TCRdb stores in-frame clones only, minus some. The sample comprises around 5,000 clones, about 66% of which are singletons, and about 29% rests with the top ten. The specimen comprised PBMCs, sampled 180 days after allogeneic stem cell transplant. The clonotype comes from a male patient between 45 and 60 years old who had an allogeneic stem cell transplant from an unrelated donor, so the T cells may come from the graft donor. Some clones in this sample may be carry-over from other donors' samples. The chain couples TRBV13 to TRBJ2-5; 8 bases are a match to TRBD2. Written as DNA, the CDR3 is TGTGCCAGCAGCTCCGAGCGGGAGCAAGAGACCCAGTACTTC. It codes for CASSSEREQETQYF.